The present T cell receptor beta chain was sequenced within a study of technical replicates of blood from four donors. The protocol was immunoSEQ multiplex PCR, while the TCRdb copy is restricted to in-frame clones and leaves out a portion. The sample has 50,000 to 80,000 clones, 80% to 90% seen once; the top ten hold approximately 4.7%. The J segment lost 8 bases and the V segment lost 10 bases, leaving 12 bases of the junction unmatched. The V gene's germline CDR1 is ENHRY and CDR2 SYGVKD. The CDR3 sequence is 14 residues long. Sequencing was done on a sample of PBMCs. This chain links TRBV10-3 with TRBJ2-1, with 9 bases aligning to TRBD2. The sequence was collected from a human donor in good health. Some clones in this sample may be carry-over from other donors' samples. The CDR3 region has the DNA TGTGCCACCCAGACTAGCGGCAAGAGCGATGAGCAGTTCTTC. Translation gives CATQTSGKSDEQFF.